The 9 T cell receptor beta chains presented below share a single source sample, sequenced in a study of blood T cell repertoires in COVID-19. Profiled with immunoSEQ multiplex PCR; TCRdb holds only in-frame clones, not every one. The sample shows about 280,000 clones, roughly 85% of them seen only once. Sequences were obtained from peripheral blood. The receptors derive from a man over 45 with active or convalescent COVID-19.

The chain recombines TRBV19 with TRBJ1-2; tentative D call: TRBD1 (5 bases). The CDR3 loop spans 14 amino acids. The germline V and J ends were trimmed by 4 bases and 6 bases, with 15 bases remaining between them. CDR1 and CDR2 (germline): LNHDA, SQIVND (reference sequence). CDR3 amino acids: CASSTRDRTNGYTF. Written as DNA, the CDR3 is TGTGCCAGTAGTACGAGAGACAGAACCAATGGCTACACCTTC.

The V gene is TRBV27, the J gene TRBJ2-7, with D possibly matching TRBD2 (5 bases). The CDR3 consists of 17 residues. Trimming cost V 4 bases and J 1 base, with 20 bases left between them. Germline CDR1 and CDR2: MNHEY and SMNVEV (reference sequence). The CDR3 protein is CASSSPSGVSGSYEQYF. The CDR3 bases are TGTGCCAGCAGTTCCCCAAGCGGTGTAAGCGGATCCTACGAGCAGTACTTC.

The chain has TRBV19 and TRBJ2-1; 11 bases are a match to TRBD2. Germline V gene sequence: CDR1 LNHDA, CDR2 SQIVND (reference sequence). The CDR3 loop spans 16 amino acids. The ends lost 4 bases at V and 8 bases at J; junction bases unmatched: 10. The CDR3 sequence is CASSTSLAGGRHEQFF. The CDR3 bases are TGTGCCAGTAGTACTTCGCTAGCGGGAGGTCGGCATGAGCAGTTCTTC.

This CDR3 reads CASSTGLGGETQYF. The CDR3 nucleotides read TGTGCCAGTAGTACGGGACTAGGGGGAGAGACCCAGTACTTC. This rearrangement joins TRBV19 to TRBJ2-5, with TRBD2 matching over 8 bases. This CDR3 is built from 14 residues. J was trimmed by 4 bases and V by 4 bases; bases with no gene match: 5. From germline, CDR1 is LNHDA and CDR2 SQIVND (reference sequence).

This chain connects TRBV7-9 to TRBJ1-6; no definite D call. This CDR3 spans 15 amino acids. Looked up from germline, CDR1 is SEHNR and CDR2 is FQNEAQ (reference sequence). V gave up 5 bases and J gave up 9 bases, with 17 bases separating them. Written as DNA, the CDR3 is TGTGCCAGCAGCCCCGTACAAGAATTTGGTTCACCCCTCCACTTT. Its protein product is CASSPVQEFGSPLHF.

J is TRBJ1-5 and V is TRBV6-5; maybe TRBD1 (5 bases). Germline lookup yields CDR1 MNHEY and CDR2 SVGAGI. Trimming cost V 7 bases and J 6 bases, with 13 bases left between them. CDR3 length: 13 amino acids. The CDR3 region is CASTTGGGQPQHF. The CDR3 DNA reads as TGTGCCAGCACCACGGGGGGGGGTCAGCCCCAGCATTTT.

The chain recombines TRBV10-3 with TRBJ1-1; unclear D gene. This CDR3 has 12 residues. V was clipped by 6 bases and J by 4 bases, with 9 bases between them. Germline CDR1 and CDR2: ENHRY and SYGVKD. CDR3 in amino acids: CAIRPGGTEAFF. DNA of the CDR3: TGTGCCATCAGGCCAGGAGGCACTGAAGCTTTCTTT.

The genes are TRBV10-2 and TRBJ1-2; no clear D gene. The germline V gene encodes CDR1 WSHSY and CDR2 SAAADI. This CDR3 comprises 15 residues. Trimming shortened V by 3 bases and J by 2 bases, and 13 bases separated the two germline ends. CDR3 residues: CASSDWAGRNYGYTF. CDR3 in DNA: TGCGCCAGCAGTGACTGGGCCGGGAGGAACTATGGCTACACCTTC.

This clone came up once. The rearrangement links TRBV6-5 to TRBJ1-1; D might be TRBD1 (6 bases). Germline lookup yields CDR1 MNHEY and CDR2 SVGAGI. CDR3 size: 14 residues. V lost 6 bases and J 3 bases, leaving 14 bases between the germline ends. The DNA of the CDR3 is TGTGCCAGCAGACCCACAGGGTCCTACACTGAAGCTTTCTTT. It codes for CASRPTGSYTEAFF.